The rows below give T cell receptor beta chains drawn from one sample of a study of CD8+CD57+ T cells in acquired aplastic anemia. Each CDR3 protein gets one entry after TCRdb re-called the reads with MiXCR. The repertoire holds some 170,000 distinct CDR3 sequences, with under 55% as singletons. Sequenced material: sorted CD4+, CD8+, or CD8+CD57+ T cells (not recorded which) from PBMCs. The receptors come from a human donor with aplastic anemia. Both conserved end residues are part of each CDR3. The order of the fields is J gene, clone size, V gene, D gene, CDR3 protein, CDR3 DNA. D genes are given only for firm matches. The listing skips clone size in some rows; elsewhere it reads once, few, many or a size class.

J: TRBJ1-6; size: .; V: TRBV7-9; D: .; CDR3: CASSLRGGNNSPLHF; DNA: TGTGCCAGCAGCTTACGGGGGGGCAATAATTCACCCCTCCACTTT
J: TRBJ1-6; size: .; V: TRBV19; D: .; CDR3: CASSLNIGPDNSPLHF; DNA: TGTGCCAGTAGTTTAAACATTGGACCCGATAATTCACCCCTCCACTTT
J: TRBJ1-2; size: .; V: TRBV29-1; D: .; CDR3: CSVHDTGRKNYGYTF; DNA: TGCAGCGTACACGACACAGGGAGAAAGAACTATGGCTACACCTTC
J: TRBJ2-1; size: many; V: TRBV12-3/TRBV12-4; D: .; CDR3: CASSFRVSAYNEQFF; DNA: TGTGCCAGCAGTTTCCGTGTTAGCGCCTACAATGAGCAGTTCTTC
J: TRBJ2-3; size: many; V: TRBV19; D: TRBD2; CDR3: CASSIGAGGPTDTQYF; DNA: TGTGCCAGTAGTATCGGAGCGGGGGGGCCCACAGATACGCAGTATTTT
J: TRBJ2-7; size: many; V: TRBV20-1; D: .; CDR3: CSARGQWHEQYF; DNA: TGCAGTGCTAGGGGGCAATGGCACGAGCAGTACTTC
J: TRBJ1-2; size: .; V: TRBV7-9; D: .; CDR3: CASSSDGWGYTF; DNA: TGTGCCAGCAGCTCAGATGGATGGGGCTACACCTTC
J: TRBJ2-7; size: many; V: TRBV20-1; D: TRBD1; CDR3: CSAPYAGRGSYEQYF; DNA: TGCAGTGCGCCCTACGCAGGCAGGGGGTCCTACGAGCAGTACTTC
J: TRBJ1-4; size: many; V: TRBV7-9; D: .; CDR3: CASSLGTAPGKGGEKLFF; DNA: TGTGCCAGCAGCTTAGGAACGGCTCCTGGGAAGGGAGGAGAAAAACTGTTTTTT
J: TRBJ1-1; size: many; V: TRBV5-1; D: .; CDR3: CASSEQPRGEAFF; DNA: TGCGCCAGCAGTGAGCAGCCAAGGGGTGAAGCTTTCTTT
J: TRBJ2-3; size: few; V: TRBV11-2; D: TRBD2; CDR3: CASSLGVSGRSDTQYF; DNA: TGTGCCAGCAGCTTAGGCGTTAGCGGGAGGTCAGATACGCAGTATTTT